One T cell receptor (beta chain) is described in this entry. The data derive from a study of blood T cell repertoires in COVID-19. On the study more broadly: Samples taken during acute and convalescent COVID-19 were collected in the United States, Italy and Spain. T cells, B-cell-depleted T cells, or PBMCs provided the cDNA or gDNA that served as material.

Original handling: The assay estimated nucleated cells by amplifying reference gene primers. The method was immunoSEQ multiplex PCR; TCRdb's version includes in-frame clones alone and lacks a portion of them. D and trimming come from the DNA, and the V and J calls and clone size come from that table. This table holds approximately 160,000 clones, around 81% found once. Germline loops: CDR1 SGHNT, CDR2 YYREEE (reference sequence). The CDR3 loop spans 15 amino acids. V lost 5 bases, J lost 3 bases, and 8 bases stayed unmatched. Sequencing was performed on peripheral blood. This receptor was obtained from a man between 65 and 85 years old who had recovered from COVID-19. This rearrangement joins TRBV5-4 to TRBJ2-7; 10 bases line up with TRBD1. CDR3 loop: CASRGPGQGNYEQYF. CDR3 nucleotides: TGTGCCAGCAGGGGACCGGGACAGGGGAACTACGAGCAGTACTTC. The variable domain in full, completed from reference TRBV5-4 and TRBJ2-7, reads ETGVTQSPTHLIKTRGQQVTLRCSSQSGHNTVSWYQQALGQGPQFIFQYYREEENGRGNFPPRFSGLQFPNYSSELNVNALELDDSALYLCASRGPGQGNYEQYFGPGTRLTVT.